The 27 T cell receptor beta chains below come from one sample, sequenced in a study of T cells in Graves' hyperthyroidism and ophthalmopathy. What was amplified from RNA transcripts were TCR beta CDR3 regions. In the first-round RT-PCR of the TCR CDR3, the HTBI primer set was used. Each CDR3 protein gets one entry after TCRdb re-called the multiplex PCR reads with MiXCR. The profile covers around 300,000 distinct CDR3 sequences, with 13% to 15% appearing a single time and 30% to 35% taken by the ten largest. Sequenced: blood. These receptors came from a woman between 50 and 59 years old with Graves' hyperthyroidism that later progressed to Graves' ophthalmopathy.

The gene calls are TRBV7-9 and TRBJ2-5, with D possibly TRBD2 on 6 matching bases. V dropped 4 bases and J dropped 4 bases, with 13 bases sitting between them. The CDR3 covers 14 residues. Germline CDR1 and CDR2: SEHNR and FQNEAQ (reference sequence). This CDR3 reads CASSSHGGGETQYF. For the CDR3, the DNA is TGTGCCAGCAGCTCGCACGGGGGTGGAGAGACCCAGTACTTC.

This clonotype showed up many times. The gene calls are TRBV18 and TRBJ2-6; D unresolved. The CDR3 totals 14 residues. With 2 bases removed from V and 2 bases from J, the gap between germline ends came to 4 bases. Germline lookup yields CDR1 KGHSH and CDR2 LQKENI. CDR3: CASSPSTGANVLTF. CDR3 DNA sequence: TGTGCCAGCTCACCATCCACTGGGGCCAACGTCCTGACTTTC. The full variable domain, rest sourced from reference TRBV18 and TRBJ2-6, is NAGVMQNPRHLVRRRGQEARLRCSPMKGHSHVYWYRQLPEEGLKFMVYLQKENIIDESGMPKERFSAEFPKEGPSILRIQQVVRGDSAAYFCASSPSTGANVLTFGAGSRLTVL.

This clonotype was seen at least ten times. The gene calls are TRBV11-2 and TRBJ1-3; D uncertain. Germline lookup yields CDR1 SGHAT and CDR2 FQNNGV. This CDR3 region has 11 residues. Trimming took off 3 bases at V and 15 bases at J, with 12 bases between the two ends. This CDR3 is CASSFWASGYF. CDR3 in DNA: TGTGCCAGCAGCTTTTGGGCTAGCGGATATTTT.

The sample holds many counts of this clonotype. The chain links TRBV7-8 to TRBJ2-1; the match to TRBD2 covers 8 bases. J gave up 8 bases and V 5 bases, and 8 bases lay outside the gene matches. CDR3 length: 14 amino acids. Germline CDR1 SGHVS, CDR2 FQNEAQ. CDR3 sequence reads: CASSRDTGRDEQFF. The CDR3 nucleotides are TGTGCCAGCAGCCGGGACACCGGGAGGGATGAGCAGTTCTTC. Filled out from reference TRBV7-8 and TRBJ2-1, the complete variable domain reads GAGVSQSPRYKVAKRGQDVALRCDPISGHVSLFWYQQALGQGPEFLTYFQNEAQLDKSGLPSDRFFAERPEGSVSTLKIQRTQQEDSAVYLCASSRDTGRDEQFFGPGTRLTVL.

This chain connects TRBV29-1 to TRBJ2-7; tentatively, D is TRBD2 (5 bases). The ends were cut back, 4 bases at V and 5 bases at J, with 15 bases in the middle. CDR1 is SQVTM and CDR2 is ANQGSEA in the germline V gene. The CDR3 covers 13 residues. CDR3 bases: TGCAGCGTTGCGATTACCATCGGGGACGAGCAGTACTTC. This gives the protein CSVAITIGDEQYF.

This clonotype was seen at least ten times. CDR3: CASSYRSRLDTQYF. The CDR3 nucleotides are TGTGCCAGCAGTTATAGGTCCCGACTAGATACGCAGTATTTT. The gene calls are TRBV6-1 and TRBJ2-3; unclear D gene. This CDR3 spans 14 amino acids. V lost 5 bases and J 5 bases, leaving 14 bases between the germline ends. Germline assignment: CDR1 MNHNS and CDR2 SASEGT.

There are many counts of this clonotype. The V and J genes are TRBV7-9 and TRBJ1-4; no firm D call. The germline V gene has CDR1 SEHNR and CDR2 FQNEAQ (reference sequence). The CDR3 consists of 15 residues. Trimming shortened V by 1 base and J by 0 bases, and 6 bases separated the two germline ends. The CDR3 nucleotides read TGTGCCAGCAGCTTAGGACTCGCAACTAATGAAAAACTGTTTTTT. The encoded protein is CASSLGLATNEKLFF.

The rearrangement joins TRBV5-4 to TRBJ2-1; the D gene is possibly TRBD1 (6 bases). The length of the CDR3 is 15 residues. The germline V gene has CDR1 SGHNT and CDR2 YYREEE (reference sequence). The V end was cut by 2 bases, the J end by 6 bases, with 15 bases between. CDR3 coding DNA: TGTGCCAGCAGCTTCGAACAGGGAAGGGGCAATGAGCAGTTCTTC. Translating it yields CASSFEQGRGNEQFF. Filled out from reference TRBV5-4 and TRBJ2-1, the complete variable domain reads ETGVTQSPTHLIKTRGQQVTLRCSSQSGHNTVSWYQQALGQGPQFIFQYYREEENGRGNFPPRFSGLQFPNYSSELNVNALELDDSALYLCASSFEQGRGNEQFFGPGTRLTVL.

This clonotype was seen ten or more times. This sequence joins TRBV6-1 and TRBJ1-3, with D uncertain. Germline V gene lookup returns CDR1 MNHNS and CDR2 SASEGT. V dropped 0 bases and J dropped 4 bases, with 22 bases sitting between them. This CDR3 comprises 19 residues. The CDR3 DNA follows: TGTGCCAGCAGTGAAGCTAATGTCTTCCGAGACCATGGAGGAAACACCATATATTTT. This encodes CASSEANVFRDHGGNTIYF.

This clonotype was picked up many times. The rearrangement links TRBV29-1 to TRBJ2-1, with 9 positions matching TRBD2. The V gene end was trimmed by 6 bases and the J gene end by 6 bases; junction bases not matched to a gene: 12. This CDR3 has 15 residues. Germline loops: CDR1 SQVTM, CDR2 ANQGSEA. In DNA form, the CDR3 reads TGCAGCGTGGGGTCTTTGCGGGGGGGGCTCAATGAGCAGTTCTTC. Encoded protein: CSVGSLRGGLNEQFF.

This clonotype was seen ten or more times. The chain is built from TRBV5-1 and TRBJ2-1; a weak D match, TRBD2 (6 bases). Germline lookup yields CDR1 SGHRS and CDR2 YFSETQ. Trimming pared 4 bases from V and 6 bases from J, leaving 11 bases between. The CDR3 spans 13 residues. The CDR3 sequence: CASSPARGNEQFF. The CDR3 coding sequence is TGCGCCAGCAGCCCGGCGCGGGGCAATGAGCAGTTCTTC.

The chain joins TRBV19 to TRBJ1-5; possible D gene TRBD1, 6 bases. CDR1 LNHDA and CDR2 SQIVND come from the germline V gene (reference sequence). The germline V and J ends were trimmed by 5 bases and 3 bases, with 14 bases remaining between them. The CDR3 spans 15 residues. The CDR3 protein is CASSLRGGPNQPQHF. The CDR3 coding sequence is TGTGCCAGTAGTCTTCGCGGGGGGCCCAATCAGCCCCAGCATTTT. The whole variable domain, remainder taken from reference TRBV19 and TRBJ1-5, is DGGITQSPKYLFRKEGQNVTLSCEQNLNHDAMYWYRQDPGQGLRLIYYSQIVNDFQKGDIAEGYSVSREKKESFPLTVTSAQKNPTAFYLCASSLRGGPNQPQHFGDGTRLSIL.

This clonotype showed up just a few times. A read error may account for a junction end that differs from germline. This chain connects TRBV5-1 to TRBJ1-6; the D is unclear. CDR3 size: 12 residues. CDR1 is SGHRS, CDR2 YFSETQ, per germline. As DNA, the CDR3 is TGCGCCAGCAGCGGCACGAATTCCCCCCTCCACTTT. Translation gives CASSGTNSPLHF.

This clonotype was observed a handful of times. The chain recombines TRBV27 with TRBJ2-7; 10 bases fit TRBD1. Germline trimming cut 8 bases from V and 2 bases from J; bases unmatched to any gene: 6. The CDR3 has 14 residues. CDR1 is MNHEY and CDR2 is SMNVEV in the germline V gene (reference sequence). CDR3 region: CASGDRGPPYEQYF. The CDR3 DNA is TGTGCCAGCGGAGACAGGGGGCCTCCCTACGAGCAGTACTTC.

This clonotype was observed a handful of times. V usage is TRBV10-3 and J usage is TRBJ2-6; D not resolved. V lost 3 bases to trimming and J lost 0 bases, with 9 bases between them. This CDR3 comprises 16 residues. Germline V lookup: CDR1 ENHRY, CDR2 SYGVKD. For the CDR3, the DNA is TGTGCCATCAGTGATCTGAAGCACTCTGGGGCCAACGTCCTGACTTTC. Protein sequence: CAISDLKHSGANVLTF.

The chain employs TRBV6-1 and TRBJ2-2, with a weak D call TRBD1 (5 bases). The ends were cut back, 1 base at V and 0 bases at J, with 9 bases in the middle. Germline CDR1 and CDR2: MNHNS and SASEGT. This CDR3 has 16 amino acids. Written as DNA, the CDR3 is TGTGCCAGCAGTGAAGTGACAGAAGCGAACACCGGGGAGCTGTTTTTT. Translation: CASSEVTEANTGELFF.

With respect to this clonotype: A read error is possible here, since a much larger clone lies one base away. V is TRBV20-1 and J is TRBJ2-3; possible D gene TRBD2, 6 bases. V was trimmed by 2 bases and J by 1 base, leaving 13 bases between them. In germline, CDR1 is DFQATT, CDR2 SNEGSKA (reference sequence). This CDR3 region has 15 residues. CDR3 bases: TGCAGTGCTAGATCGCGACTAGGATGCACAGATACGCAGTATTTT. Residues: CSARSRLGCTDTQYF.

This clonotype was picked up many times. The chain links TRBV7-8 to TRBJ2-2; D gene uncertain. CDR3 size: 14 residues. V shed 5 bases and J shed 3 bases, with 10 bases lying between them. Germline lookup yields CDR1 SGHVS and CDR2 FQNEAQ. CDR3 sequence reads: CASSVRADTGELFF. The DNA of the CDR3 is TGTGCCAGCAGCGTTAGGGCCGACACCGGGGAGCTGTTTTTT. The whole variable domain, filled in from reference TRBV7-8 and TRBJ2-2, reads GAGVSQSPRYKVAKRGQDVALRCDPISGHVSLFWYQQALGQGPEFLTYFQNEAQLDKSGLPSDRFFAERPEGSVSTLKIQRTQQEDSAVYLCASSVRADTGELFFGEGSRLTVL.

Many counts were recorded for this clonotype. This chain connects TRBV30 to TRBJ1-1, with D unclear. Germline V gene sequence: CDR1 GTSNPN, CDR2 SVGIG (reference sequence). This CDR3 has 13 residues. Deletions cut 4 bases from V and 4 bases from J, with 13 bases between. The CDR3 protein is CAWNIEARTEAFF. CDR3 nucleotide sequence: TGTGCCTGGAACATCGAGGCTCGCACTGAAGCTTTCTTT. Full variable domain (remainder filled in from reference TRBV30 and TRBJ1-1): SQTIHQWPATLVQPVGSPLSLECTVEGTSNPNLYWYRQAAGRGLQLLFYSVGIGQISSEVPQNLSASRPQDRQFILSSKKLLLSDSGFYLCAWNIEARTEAFFGQGTRLTVV.

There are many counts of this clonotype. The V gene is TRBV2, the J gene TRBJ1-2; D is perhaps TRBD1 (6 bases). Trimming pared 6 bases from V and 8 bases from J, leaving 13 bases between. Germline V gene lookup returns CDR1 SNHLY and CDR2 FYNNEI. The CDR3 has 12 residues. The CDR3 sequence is CASRATGLGYTF. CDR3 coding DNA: TGTGCCAGCAGAGCTACAGGGTTGGGCTACACCTTC.

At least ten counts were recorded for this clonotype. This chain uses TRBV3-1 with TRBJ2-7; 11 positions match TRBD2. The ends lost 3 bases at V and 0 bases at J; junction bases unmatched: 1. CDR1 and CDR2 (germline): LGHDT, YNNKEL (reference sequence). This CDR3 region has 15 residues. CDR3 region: CASSHGTSGSYEQYF. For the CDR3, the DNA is TGTGCCAGCAGCCACGGGACTAGCGGCTCCTACGAGCAGTACTTC.

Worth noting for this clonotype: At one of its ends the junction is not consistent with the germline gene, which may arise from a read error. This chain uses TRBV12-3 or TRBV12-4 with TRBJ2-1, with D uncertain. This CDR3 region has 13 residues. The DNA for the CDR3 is TGTGCCAGTAGTTTCGACTCCTACAATGAGCAGTTCTTC. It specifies CASSFDSYNEQFF.

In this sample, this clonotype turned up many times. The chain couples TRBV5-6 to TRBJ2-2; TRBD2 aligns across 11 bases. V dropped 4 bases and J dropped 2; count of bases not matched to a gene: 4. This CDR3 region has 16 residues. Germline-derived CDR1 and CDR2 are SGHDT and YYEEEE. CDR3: CASSPGLAGNTGELFF. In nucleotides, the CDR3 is TGTGCCAGCAGCCCTGGACTAGCGGGCAACACCGGGGAGCTGTTTTTT. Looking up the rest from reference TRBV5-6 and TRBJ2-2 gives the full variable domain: DAGVTQSPTHLIKTRGQQVTLRCSPKSGHDTVSWYQQALGQGPQFIFQYYEEEERQRGNFPDRFSGHQFPNYSSELNVNALLLGDSALYLCASSPGLAGNTGELFFGEGSRLTVL.

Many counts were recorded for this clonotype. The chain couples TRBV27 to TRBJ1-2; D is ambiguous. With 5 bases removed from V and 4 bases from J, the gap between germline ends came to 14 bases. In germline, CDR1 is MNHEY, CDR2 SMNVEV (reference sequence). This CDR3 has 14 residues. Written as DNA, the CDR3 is TGTGCCAGCAGTCCCGCCGACCGCCGCTATGGCTACACCTTC. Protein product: CASSPADRRYGYTF.

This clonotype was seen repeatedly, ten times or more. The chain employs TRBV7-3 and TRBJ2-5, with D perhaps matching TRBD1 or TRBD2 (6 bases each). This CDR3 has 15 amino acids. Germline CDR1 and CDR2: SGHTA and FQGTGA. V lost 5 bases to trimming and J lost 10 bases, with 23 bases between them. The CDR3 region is CASSPGAPGAVGQYF. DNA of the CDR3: TGTGCCAGCAGCCCCGGCGCGCCGGGGGCAGTTGGCCAGTACTTC.

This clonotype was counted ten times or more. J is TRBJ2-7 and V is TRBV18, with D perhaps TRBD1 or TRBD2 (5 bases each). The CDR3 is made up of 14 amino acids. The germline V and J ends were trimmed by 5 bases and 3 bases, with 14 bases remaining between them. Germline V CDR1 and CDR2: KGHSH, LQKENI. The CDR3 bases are TGTGCCAGCTCAGATAGAGGGGACGGCTACGAGCAGTACTTC. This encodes CASSDRGDGYEQYF.

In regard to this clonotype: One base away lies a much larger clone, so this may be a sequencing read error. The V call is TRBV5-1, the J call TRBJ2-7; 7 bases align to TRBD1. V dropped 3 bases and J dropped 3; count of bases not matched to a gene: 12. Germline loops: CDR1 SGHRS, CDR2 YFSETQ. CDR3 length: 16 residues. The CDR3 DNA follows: TGCGCCAGCAGCTGGGGACCCGCCGGGACAGTCTACGAGCAGTACTTC. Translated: CASSWGPAGTVYEQYF.